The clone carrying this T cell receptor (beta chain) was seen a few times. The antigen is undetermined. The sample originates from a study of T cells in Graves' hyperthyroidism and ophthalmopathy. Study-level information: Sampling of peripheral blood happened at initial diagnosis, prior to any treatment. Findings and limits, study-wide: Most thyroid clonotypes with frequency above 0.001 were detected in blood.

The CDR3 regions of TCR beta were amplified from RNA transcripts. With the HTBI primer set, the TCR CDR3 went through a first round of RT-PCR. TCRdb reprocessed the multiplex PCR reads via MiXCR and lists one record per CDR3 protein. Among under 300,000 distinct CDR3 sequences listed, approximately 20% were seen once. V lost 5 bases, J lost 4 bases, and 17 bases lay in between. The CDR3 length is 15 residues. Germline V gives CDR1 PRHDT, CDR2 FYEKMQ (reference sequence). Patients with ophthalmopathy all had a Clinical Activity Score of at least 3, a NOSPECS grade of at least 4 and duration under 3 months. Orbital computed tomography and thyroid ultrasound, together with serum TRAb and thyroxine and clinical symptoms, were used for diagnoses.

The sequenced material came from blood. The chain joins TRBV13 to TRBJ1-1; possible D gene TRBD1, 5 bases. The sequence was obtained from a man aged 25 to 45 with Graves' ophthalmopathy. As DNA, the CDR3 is TGTGCCAGCAGCCCCGAAGGGACTCAGGGCACTGAAGCTTTCTTT. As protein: CASSPEGTQGTEAFF.